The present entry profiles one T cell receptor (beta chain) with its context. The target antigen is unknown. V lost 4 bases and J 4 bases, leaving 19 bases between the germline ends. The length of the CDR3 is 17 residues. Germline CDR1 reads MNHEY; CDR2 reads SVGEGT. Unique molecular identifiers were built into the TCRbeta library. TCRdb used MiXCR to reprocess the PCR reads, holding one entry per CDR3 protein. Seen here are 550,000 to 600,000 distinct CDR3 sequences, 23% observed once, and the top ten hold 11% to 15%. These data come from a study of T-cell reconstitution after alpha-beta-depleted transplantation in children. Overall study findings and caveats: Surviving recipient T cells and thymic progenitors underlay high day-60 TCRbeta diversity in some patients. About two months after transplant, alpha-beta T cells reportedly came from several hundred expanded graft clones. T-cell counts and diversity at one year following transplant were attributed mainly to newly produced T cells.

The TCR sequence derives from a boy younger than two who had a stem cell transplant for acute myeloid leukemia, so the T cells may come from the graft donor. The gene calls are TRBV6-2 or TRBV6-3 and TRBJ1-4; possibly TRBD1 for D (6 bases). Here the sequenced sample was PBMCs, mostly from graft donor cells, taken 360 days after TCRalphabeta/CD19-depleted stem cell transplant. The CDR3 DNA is TGTGCCAGCAGTTTCCTGGGGGCTCAAACAAGTAATGAAAAACTGTTTTTT. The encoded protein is CASSFLGAQTSNEKLFF.